Presented here are 4 T cell receptor beta chains from one specimen sequenced in a study of cytomegalovirus exposure and HLA in healthy donors. PCR used 60 Vbeta primers and 13 Jbeta primers. Sequenced by immunoSEQ multiplex PCR; TCRdb stores in-frame clones only, minus some. The top ten hold 3% to 4% of the sample, which has about 140,000 clones, 65% to 80% seen once. Specimen: PBMCs. These receptors originate from a male donor in good health and CMV-seronegative.

This chain uses TRBV28 with TRBJ1-1, with D maybe TRBD1 (6 bases). Trimming left V 3 bases short and J 2 bases short, with 10 bases between. This CDR3 has 14 amino acids. From germline, CDR1 is MDHEN and CDR2 SYDVKM. CDR3 in amino acids: CASSLRGGNTEAFF. For the CDR3, the DNA is TGTGCCAGCAGTTTGAGGGGGGGAAACACTGAAGCTTTCTTT.

This clone was seen a handful of times. The chain combines TRBV19 with TRBJ2-2; 9 bases are shared with TRBD2. The CDR3 is 19 amino acids. Losses at the gene ends were 4 bases for V and 2 bases for J; bases not matched to a gene: 14. Germline lookup yields CDR1 LNHDA and CDR2 SQIVND (reference sequence). For the CDR3, the DNA is TGTGCCAGTAGTACCCGGTTGATAGCGGGAGAGGGAAACACCGGGGAGCTGTTTTTT. Its translation is CASSTRLIAGEGNTGELFF.

The genes are TRBV5-8 and TRBJ1-5, with D possibly TRBD1 on 5 matching bases. Germline CDR1 and CDR2: SGHTS and YDEGEE. Trimming removed 6 bases at V and 1 base at J, with 20 bases between. There are 17 residues in the CDR3. The CDR3 DNA reads TGTGCCAGCATGCCCCCGTGGGGCGGCGGCAGCAATCAGCCCCAGCATTTT. Its translation: CASMPPWGGGSNQPQHF.

The rearrangement uses TRBV28 and TRBJ2-3, with TRBD2 identical over 8 bases. CDR1 MDHEN and CDR2 SYDVKM come from the germline V gene. This CDR3 spans 14 amino acids. The CDR3 coding sequence is TGTGCTAGCCAGGGCGGGGGGTCGGCAGATACGCAGTATTTT. Protein: CASQGGGSADTQYF.